This T cell receptor (beta chain) was obtained from a study of follicular helper T cells after annual influenza vaccination. Across the study: For some subjects, blood spans the 2013-2014, 2014-2015 and 2015-2016 annual vaccinations.

The data were produced by immunoSEQ multiplex PCR, yet TCRdb's version contains in-frame clones alone and is incomplete. Altogether 8,500 to 11,000 clones are present, over 65% being singletons, with the ten largest covering about 0.36%. Indicated time point: 2015-2016 season, 7 days after influenza vaccination. From germline, CDR1 is LGHNA and CDR2 YNFKEQ. This CDR3 is 14 amino acids long. Trimming removed 0 bases from V and 1 base from J, with 6 bases in between. The rearrangement links TRBV4-2 to TRBJ2-5; D gene ambiguous. Material: CXCR5- memory CD4+ T cells sorted from blood, obtained 7 days after influenza vaccination. This sequence was found in an adult who received the influenza vaccine. CDR3 nucleotide sequence: TGTGCCAGCAGCCAAGATACAGCCCAAGAGACCCAGTACTTC. Its translation is CASSQDTAQETQYF.